These 26 T cell receptor beta chains were sequenced from one sample in a study of cytomegalovirus exposure and HLA in healthy donors. The assay was immunoSEQ multiplex PCR, and TCRdb's table has in-frame clones only and misses some. The sample has roughly 170,000 clones, around 81% seen once. The sample comprised PBMCs. The source is a woman between 18 and 29 years old in good health and CMV-seropositive.

The chain has TRBV4-1 and TRBJ2-7; 7 positions match TRBD2. Trimming removed 0 bases from V and 5 bases from J; junction bases left unmatched: 4. This CDR3 has 14 residues. CDR1 and CDR2 from the germline V gene are MGHRA and YSYEKL. The CDR3 DNA is TGCGCCAGCAGCCAAGATTTTCGGGGGGACGAGCAGTACTTC. Residues: CASSQDFRGDEQYF.

The chain has TRBV6-5 and TRBJ2-7, with D possibly being TRBD1 (5 bases). The CDR3 spans 15 residues. Trimming took off 2 bases at V and 4 bases at J, with 15 bases between the two ends. CDR1 is MNHEY, CDR2 SVGAGI, per germline. This CDR3 is CASSYVSQGPYEQYF. The CDR3 nucleotides are TGTGCCAGCAGTTACGTCTCGCAGGGCCCGTACGAGCAGTACTTC.

This clone was recorded only once. This chain connects TRBV15 to TRBJ1-3, with D maybe TRBD1 (5 bases). This CDR3 spans 14 amino acids. V was clipped by 8 bases and J by 2 bases, with 13 bases between them. Germline values: CDR1 LNHNV, CDR2 YYDKDF (reference sequence). CDR3 in DNA: TGTGCCACCCGGGGGATCGAGGCTGGAAACACCATATATTTT. It codes for CATRGIEAGNTIYF.

For this clone: Other nucleotide sequences from this sample produce the same CDR3. The chain employs TRBV19 and TRBJ2-3; no reliable D call. The CDR3 totals 13 residues. CDR1 LNHDA and CDR2 SQIVND come from the germline V gene (reference sequence). Trimming shortened V by 0 bases and J by 3 bases, and 4 bases separated the two germline ends. Here the CDR3 reads CASSIDRTDTQYF. The CDR3 nucleotides are TGTGCCAGTAGTATAGACAGGACAGATACGCAGTATTTT.

The chain recombines TRBV27 with TRBJ2-7, with D possibly matching TRBD2 (5 bases). Germline CDR1 MNHEY, CDR2 SMNVEV (reference sequence). The CDR3 sequence is 15 residues long. V was shortened by 4 bases and J by 2 bases, with 15 bases between the two germline ends. The CDR3 spells CASSSLTGLTYEQYF. CDR3 DNA: TGTGCCAGCAGTTCCCTAACCGGACTTACCTACGAGCAGTACTTC.

The chain links TRBV5-6 to TRBJ1-2; 7 bases agree with TRBD1. The CDR3 is 14 residues long. From germline, CDR1 is SGHDT and CDR2 YYEEEE. Germline trimming cut 4 bases from V and 4 bases from J; bases unmatched to any gene: 7. The CDR3 loop reads CASSGGQPFYGYTF. The CDR3 region has the DNA TGTGCCAGCAGCGGGGGACAGCCCTTCTATGGCTACACCTTC.

The chain joins TRBV5-1 to TRBJ2-5; TRBD2 matches 7 bases. The V and J ends lost 0 bases and 5 bases, in that order; junction bases with no gene match: 10. The CDR3 runs to 16 residues. Germline V gene sequence: CDR1 SGHRS, CDR2 YFSETQ. This chain's CDR3 is CASSLVPSGIGETQYF. CDR3 in DNA: TGCGCCAGCAGCTTGGTACCTAGCGGAATCGGGGAGACCCAGTACTTC.

The CDR3 loop reads CASSLHDEQYF. CDR3 nucleotide sequence: TGCGCCAGCAGCTTACATGACGAGCAGTACTTC. The V and J genes are TRBV5-1 and TRBJ2-7; unclear D gene. V shed 2 bases and J shed 5 bases, with 5 bases lying between them. The CDR3 is made up of 11 amino acids. Germline-derived CDR1 and CDR2 are SGHRS and YFSETQ.

This clone was observed a single time. V and J are TRBV5-4 and TRBJ1-1; no clear D gene. The CDR3 spans 13 residues. V was cut by 2 bases and J by 2 bases, with 7 bases left in between. Germline V gene data show CDR1 as SGHNT and CDR2 as YYREEE (reference sequence). The CDR3 spells CASSFLTNTEAFF. In nucleotides, the CDR3 is TGTGCCAGCAGCTTTCTAACTAACACTGAAGCTTTCTTT.

This chain uses TRBV5-4 with TRBJ1-2, with 8 bases aligning to TRBD1. CDR3 length: 13 residues. J gave up 8 bases and V 4 bases, and 7 bases lay outside the gene matches. CDR1 is SGHNT and CDR2 is YYREEE in the germline V gene (reference sequence). The CDR3 sequence is CASSPQGALGYTF. Written as DNA, the CDR3 is TGTGCCAGCAGCCCCCAGGGGGCCTTGGGCTACACCTTC.

The chain couples TRBV27 to TRBJ1-1; a weak D match, TRBD1 (5 bases). CDR3 length equals 13 residues. Trimming cost V 6 bases and J 4 bases, with 12 bases left between them. Per germline, CDR1 MNHEY and CDR2 SMNVEV (reference sequence). CDR3 nucleotide sequence: TGTGCCAGCAGCACGCTGGGGCGCACTGAAGCTTTCTTT. This encodes CASSTLGRTEAFF.

Only one count was recorded for this clone. The V gene is TRBV7-9, the J gene TRBJ1-5; 8 positions agree with TRBD1. The CDR3 contains 19 residues. J gave up 1 base and V 6 bases, and 17 bases lay outside the gene matches. The germline CDR1 and CDR2 sequences are SEHNR and FQNEAQ (reference sequence). The CDR3 sequence: CASSFTGTGGIVSNQPQHF. In DNA, the CDR3 is TGTGCCAGCAGTTTCACCGGGACAGGAGGGATTGTCAGCAATCAGCCCCAGCATTTT.

V and J are TRBV7-3 and TRBJ2-5, with D tentatively TRBD2 (5 bases). This CDR3 is built from 17 residues. The ends were cut back, 4 bases at V and 2 bases at J, with 20 bases in the middle. Germline-derived CDR1 and CDR2 are SGHTA and FQGTGA. The CDR3 is CASSSKPPGLGQETQYF. DNA of the CDR3: TGTGCCAGCAGCTCTAAACCACCTGGACTGGGTCAAGAGACCCAGTACTTC.

The rearrangement joins TRBV6-1 to TRBJ1-1, with D perhaps TRBD1 (6 bases). This CDR3 contains 12 residues. With 9 bases removed from V and 4 bases from J, the gap between germline ends came to 12 bases. CDR1 is MNHNS, CDR2 SASEGT, per germline. DNA for the CDR3: TGTGCCAGTATACAGGGTTCCACTGAAGCTTTCTTT. This translates into CASIQGSTEAFF.

The rearrangement links TRBV18 to TRBJ1-6; a weak D match, TRBD1 (5 bases). This CDR3 spans 14 amino acids. V shed 5 bases and J shed 9 bases, with 14 bases lying between them. The germline gives CDR1 KGHSH, CDR2 LQKENI. CDR3 sequence reads: CASSIKGWISPLHF. The CDR3 DNA is TGTGCCAGCTCAATAAAGGGGTGGATTTCACCCCTCCACTTT.

This clone was recorded a few times. The rearrangement uses TRBV11-2 and TRBJ2-7; maybe TRBD2 (6 bases). The CDR3 is made up of 12 amino acids. CDR1 is SGHAT, CDR2 FQNNGV, per germline. V was cut by 1 base and J by 7 bases, with 8 bases left in between. CDR3 residues: CASSLGAGEQYF. The CDR3 DNA sequence: TGTGCCAGCAGCTTAGGGGCGGGAGAGCAGTACTTC.

CDR3 sequence (DNA): TGCGCCAGTCAGAGGGGGAGCGGGGGAGGCACAGATACGCAGTATTTT. Its protein is CASQRGSGGGTDTQYF. The V and J genes are TRBV10-2 and TRBJ2-3; TRBD2 matches 8 bases. Germline lookup yields CDR1 WSHSY and CDR2 SAAADI. V lost 9 bases to trimming and J lost 1 base; unmatched junction nucleotides: 12. The CDR3 is made up of 16 amino acids.

This clone was picked up a small number of times. V is TRBV6-5 and J is TRBJ1-2; D perhaps matches TRBD1 (5 bases). This CDR3 is 13 amino acids long. Germline assignment: CDR1 MNHEY and CDR2 SVGAGI. The CDR3 is CASRRALFYGYTF. CDR3 bases: TGTGCGTCCCGCAGGGCCTTATTCTATGGCTACACCTTC.

The rearrangement uses TRBV11-3 and TRBJ2-1; 10 nucleotides match TRBD2. Unmatched junction bases numbered 19, after V lost 2 bases and J lost 6 bases. CDR1 and CDR2 (germline): SGHNT, YENEEA. CDR3 length: 20 amino acids. As DNA, the CDR3 is TGTGCCAGCAGCTTACAGTCAGGTAATAGCGGGGGGCCATTCGGCAATGAGCAGTTCTTC. It translates to CASSLQSGNSGGPFGNEQFF.

This clone was seen a handful of times. The chain recombines TRBV7-2 with TRBJ2-1; 7 nucleotides align to TRBD1. The germline V gene encodes CDR1 SGHTA and CDR2 FQGNSA. Germline trimming cut 6 bases from V and 6 bases from J; bases unmatched to any gene: 17. The length of the CDR3 is 17 residues. The CDR3 nucleotides read TGTGCCAGCAGTAAGGGTCTAGAGGGGGCCCCCTTCAATGAGCAGTTCTTC. Its protein product is CASSKGLEGAPFNEQFF.

The chain uses TRBV2 and TRBJ2-7; D unresolved. This CDR3 has 12 amino acids. Trimming stripped 2 bases from V and 9 bases from J, with 11 bases between. CDR1 is SNHLY, CDR2 FYNNEI, per germline. The CDR3 loop is CASSELEIGQYF. In DNA form, the CDR3 reads TGTGCCAGCAGTGAATTGGAGATCGGGCAGTACTTC. The full variable domain, in which reference TRBV2 and TRBJ2-7 provide the parts outside the CDR3, is EPEVTQTPSHQVTQMGQEVILRCVPISNHLYFYWYRQILGQKVEFLVSFYNNEISEKSEIFDDQFSVERPDGSNFTLKIRSTKLEDSAMYFCASSELEIGQYFGPGTRLTVT.

The rearrangement links TRBV6-1 to TRBJ2-1, with 8 bases aligning to TRBD1. In germline, CDR1 is MNHNS, CDR2 SASEGT. The CDR3 is 14 residues long. The J segment lost 6 bases and the V segment lost 8 bases, leaving 9 bases of the junction unmatched. Here the CDR3 reads CASGLAGTGNEQFF. CDR3 coding DNA: TGTGCCAGCGGTCTCGCTGGGACAGGCAATGAGCAGTTCTTC.

This sequence joins TRBV7-2 and TRBJ2-7; TRBD1 is a possible D gene (5 bases). Per germline, CDR1 SGHTA and CDR2 FQGNSA. The CDR3 extends over 13 amino acids. V shed 1 base and J shed 2 bases, with 6 bases lying between them. CDR3 region: CASSLGGTYEQYF. The CDR3 DNA reads TGTGCCAGCAGCTTAGGGGGCACCTACGAGCAGTACTTC.

This chain uses TRBV2 with TRBJ1-2; the D gene is possibly TRBD1 (5 bases). Germline CDR1 reads SNHLY; CDR2 reads FYNNEI. The CDR3 runs 16 residues. With 7 bases removed from V and 7 bases from J, the gap between germline ends came to 25 bases. The CDR3 loop reads CASKNTDAAGIRGYTF. In DNA form, the CDR3 reads TGTGCCAGCAAAAACACGGATGCTGCAGGGATACGTGGCTACACCTTC.

The gene calls are TRBV4-3 and TRBJ2-7; D ambiguous. Trimming removed 0 bases from V and 3 bases from J, with 12 bases in between. Germline CDR1 and CDR2: LGHNA and YSLEER. The CDR3 extends over 15 amino acids. CDR3 DNA sequence: TGCGCCAGCAGCCAAGAAAGCAGGATGGGCTACGAGCAGTACTTC. Residues: CASSQESRMGYEQYF.

The genes are TRBV2 and TRBJ2-3; TRBD1 might be the D (5 bases). CDR3 length equals 14 residues. Germline assignment: CDR1 SNHLY and CDR2 FYNNEI. V lost 1 base and J 8 bases, leaving 13 bases between the germline ends. CDR3 in amino acids: CASSEVQGSGTQYF. CDR3 in DNA: TGTGCCAGCAGTGAAGTGCAGGGCTCAGGTACGCAGTATTTT. The full variable domain, its missing parts supplied by reference TRBV2 and TRBJ2-3, is EPEVTQTPSHQVTQMGQEVILRCVPISNHLYFYWYRQILGQKVEFLVSFYNNEISEKSEIFDDQFSVERPDGSNFTLKIRSTKLEDSAMYFCASSEVQGSGTQYFGPGTRLTVL.